Here is one TCR beta chain with its context. Its antigen is unidentified. This sample is drawn from a study of T-cell reconstitution after alpha-beta-depleted transplantation in children. Unique molecular identifiers were incorporated into the prepared TCRbeta library. One entry per CDR3 protein results from TCRdb running MiXCR on the PCR reads. The sample shows about 300,000 distinct CDR3 sequences, over 7% of them seen only once. The germline gives CDR1 DFQATT, CDR2 SNEGSKA (reference sequence). Deletions cut 1 base from V and 2 bases from J, with 12 bases between. This CDR3 has 15 residues. Study observations and caveats: From surviving recipient T cells and thymic progenitors came the high day-60 TCRbeta diversity observed in some patients. Two months or so post-transplant, alpha-beta T cells reportedly derived from several hundred expanded graft clones. T-cell numbers and diversity one year post-transplant derived largely from freshly generated T cells.

This receptor was obtained from a female patient younger than 10 who had a stem cell transplant for Fanconi anemia, so the T cells may come from the graft donor. The material sequenced was peripheral blood, taken 360 days after TCRalphabeta/CD19-depleted stem cell transplant. The chain joins TRBV20-1 to TRBJ2-1; D possibly matches TRBD1 or TRBD2 (6 bases each). Here the CDR3 reads CSARAGGRPYNEQFF. The CDR3 nucleotides read TGCAGTGCTAGAGCCGGGGGCAGGCCCTACAATGAGCAGTTCTTC.